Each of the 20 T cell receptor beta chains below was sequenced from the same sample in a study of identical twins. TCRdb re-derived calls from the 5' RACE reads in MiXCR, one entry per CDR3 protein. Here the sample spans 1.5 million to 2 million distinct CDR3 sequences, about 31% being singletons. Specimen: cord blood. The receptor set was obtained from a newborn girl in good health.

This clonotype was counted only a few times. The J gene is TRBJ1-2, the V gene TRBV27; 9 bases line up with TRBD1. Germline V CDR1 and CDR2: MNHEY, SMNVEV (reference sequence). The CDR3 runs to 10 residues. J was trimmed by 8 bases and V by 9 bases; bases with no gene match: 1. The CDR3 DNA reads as TGTGCCAGACAGGGGGCCGGCTACACCTTC. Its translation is CARQGAGYTF.

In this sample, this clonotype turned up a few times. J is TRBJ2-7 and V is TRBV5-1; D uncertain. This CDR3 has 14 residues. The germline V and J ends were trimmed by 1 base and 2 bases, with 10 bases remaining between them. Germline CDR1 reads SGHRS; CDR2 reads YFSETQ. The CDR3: CASSLWRYTYEQYF. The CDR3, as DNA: TGCGCCAGCAGCTTGTGGCGGTACACCTACGAGCAGTACTTC.

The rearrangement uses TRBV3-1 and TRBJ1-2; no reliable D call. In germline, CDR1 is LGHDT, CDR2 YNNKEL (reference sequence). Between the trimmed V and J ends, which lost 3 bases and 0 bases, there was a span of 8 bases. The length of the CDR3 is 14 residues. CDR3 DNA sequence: TGTGCCAGCAGCCAGACATCCACTAACTATGGCTACACCTTC. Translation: CASSQTSTNYGYTF.

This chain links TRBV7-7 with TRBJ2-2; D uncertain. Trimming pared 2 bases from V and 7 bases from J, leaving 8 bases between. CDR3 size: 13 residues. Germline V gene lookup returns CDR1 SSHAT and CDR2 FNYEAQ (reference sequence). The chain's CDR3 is CASSLSGDGELFF. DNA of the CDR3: TGTGCCAGCAGCTTATCTGGGGACGGGGAGCTGTTTTTT.

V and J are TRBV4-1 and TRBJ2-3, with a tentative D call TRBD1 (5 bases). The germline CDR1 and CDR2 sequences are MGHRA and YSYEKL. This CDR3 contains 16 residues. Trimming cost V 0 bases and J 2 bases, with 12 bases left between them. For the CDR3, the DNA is TGCGCCAGCAGCCAAGATAGATGGACACTCACAGATACGCAGTATTTT. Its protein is CASSQDRWTLTDTQYF.

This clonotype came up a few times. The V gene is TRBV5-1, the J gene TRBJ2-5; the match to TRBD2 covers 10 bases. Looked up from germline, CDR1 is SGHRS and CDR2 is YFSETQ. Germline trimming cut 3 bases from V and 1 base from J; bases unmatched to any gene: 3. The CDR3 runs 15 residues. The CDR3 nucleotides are TGCGCCAGCAGCTGGGGACTAGCGAGCCAAGAGACCCAGTACTTC. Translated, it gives CASSWGLASQETQYF.

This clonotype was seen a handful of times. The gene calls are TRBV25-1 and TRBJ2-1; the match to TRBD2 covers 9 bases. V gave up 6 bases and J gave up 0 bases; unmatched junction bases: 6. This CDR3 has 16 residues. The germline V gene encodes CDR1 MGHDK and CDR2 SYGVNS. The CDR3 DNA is TGTGCCAGCAGACCCTTTAGCGGGAGCTCCTACAATGAGCAGTTCTTC. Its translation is CASRPFSGSSYNEQFF.

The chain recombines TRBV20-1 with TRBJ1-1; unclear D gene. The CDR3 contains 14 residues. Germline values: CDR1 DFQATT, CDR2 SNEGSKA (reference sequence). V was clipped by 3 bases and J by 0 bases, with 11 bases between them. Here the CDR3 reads CSARALIMNTEAFF. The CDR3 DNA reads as TGCAGTGCTAGGGCACTGATCATGAACACTGAAGCTTTCTTT.

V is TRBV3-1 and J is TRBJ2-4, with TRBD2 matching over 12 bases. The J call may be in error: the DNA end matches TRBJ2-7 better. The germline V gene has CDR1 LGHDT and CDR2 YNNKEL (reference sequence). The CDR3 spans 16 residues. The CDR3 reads CASSYLAGGPNYEQYF. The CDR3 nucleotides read TGTGCCAGCAGCTACCTAGCGGGGGGGCCCAACTACGAGCAGTACTTC.

This CDR3 is CASSHTGATGELFF. The CDR3 DNA follows: TGTGCCAGCAGTCACACAGGGGCCACCGGGGAGCTGTTTTTT. The chain couples TRBV3-1 to TRBJ2-2, with 7 bases identical to TRBD1. V trimming: 6 bases; J trimming: 4 bases; junction bases outside the gene matches: 5. Germline V gene lookup returns CDR1 LGHDT and CDR2 YNNKEL (reference sequence). The CDR3 covers 14 residues.

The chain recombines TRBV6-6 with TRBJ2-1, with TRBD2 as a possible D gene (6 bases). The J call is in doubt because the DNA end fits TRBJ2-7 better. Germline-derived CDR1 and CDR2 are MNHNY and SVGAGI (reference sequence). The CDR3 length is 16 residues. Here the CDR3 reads CASSYEGLTSYNEQYF. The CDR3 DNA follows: TGTGCCAGCAGTTACGAGGGACTCACATCCTACAATGAGCAGTACTTC.

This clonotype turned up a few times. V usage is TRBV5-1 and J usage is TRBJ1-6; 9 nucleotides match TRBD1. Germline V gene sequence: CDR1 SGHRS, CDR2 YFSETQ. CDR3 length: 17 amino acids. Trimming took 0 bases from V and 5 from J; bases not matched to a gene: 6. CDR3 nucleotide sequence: TGCGCCAGCAGCTTGGGGACAGGGGTTGGAGATAATTCACCCCTCCACTTT. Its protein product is CASSLGTGVGDNSPLHF.

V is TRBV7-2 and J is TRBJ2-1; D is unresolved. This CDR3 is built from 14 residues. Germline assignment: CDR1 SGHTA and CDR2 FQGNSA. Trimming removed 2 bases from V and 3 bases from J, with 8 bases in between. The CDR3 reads CASSLLAIYNEQFF. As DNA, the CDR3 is TGTGCCAGCAGCTTACTCGCTATCTACAATGAGCAGTTCTTC.

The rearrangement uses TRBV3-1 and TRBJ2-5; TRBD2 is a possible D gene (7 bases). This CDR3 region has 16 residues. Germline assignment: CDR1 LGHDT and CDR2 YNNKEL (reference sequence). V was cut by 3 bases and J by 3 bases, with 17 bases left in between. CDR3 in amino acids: CASSQGGLGFEETQYF. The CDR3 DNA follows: TGTGCCAGCAGCCAGGGGGGGCTCGGTTTCGAAGAGACCCAGTACTTC.

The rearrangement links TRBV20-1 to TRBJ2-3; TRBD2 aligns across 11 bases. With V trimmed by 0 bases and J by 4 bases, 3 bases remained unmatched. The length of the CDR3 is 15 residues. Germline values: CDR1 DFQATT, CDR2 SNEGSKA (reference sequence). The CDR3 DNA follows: TGCAGTGCTAGAGAGGCTAGCGGGAGGTCAGATACGCAGTATTTT. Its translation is CSAREASGRSDTQYF.

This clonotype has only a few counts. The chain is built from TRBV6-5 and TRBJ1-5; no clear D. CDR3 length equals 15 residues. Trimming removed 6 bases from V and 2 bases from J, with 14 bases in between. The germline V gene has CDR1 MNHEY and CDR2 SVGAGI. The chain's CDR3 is CASRGNQVGNQPQHF. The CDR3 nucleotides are TGTGCCAGCAGGGGGAATCAGGTCGGCAATCAGCCCCAGCATTTT.

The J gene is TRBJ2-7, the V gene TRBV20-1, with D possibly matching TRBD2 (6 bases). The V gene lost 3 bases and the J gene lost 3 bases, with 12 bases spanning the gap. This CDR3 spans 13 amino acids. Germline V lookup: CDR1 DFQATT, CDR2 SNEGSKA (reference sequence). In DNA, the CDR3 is TGCAGTGCTAGTAAGCGGGCCTACTACGAGCAGTACTTC. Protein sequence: CSASKRAYYEQYF.

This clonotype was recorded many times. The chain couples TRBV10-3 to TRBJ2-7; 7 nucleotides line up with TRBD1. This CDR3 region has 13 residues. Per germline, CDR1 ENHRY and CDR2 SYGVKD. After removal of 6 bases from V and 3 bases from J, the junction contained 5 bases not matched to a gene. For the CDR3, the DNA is TGTGCCATCAGGAGACAGGGAAACTACGAGCAGTACTTC. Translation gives CAIRRQGNYEQYF.

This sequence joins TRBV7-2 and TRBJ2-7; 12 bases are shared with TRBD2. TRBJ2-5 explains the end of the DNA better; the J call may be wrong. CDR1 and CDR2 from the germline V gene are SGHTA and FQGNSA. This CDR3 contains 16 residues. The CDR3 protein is CASSLIGLAGWETQYF. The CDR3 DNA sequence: TGTGCCAGCAGCTTAATCGGACTAGCGGGGTGGGAGACCCAGTACTTC.

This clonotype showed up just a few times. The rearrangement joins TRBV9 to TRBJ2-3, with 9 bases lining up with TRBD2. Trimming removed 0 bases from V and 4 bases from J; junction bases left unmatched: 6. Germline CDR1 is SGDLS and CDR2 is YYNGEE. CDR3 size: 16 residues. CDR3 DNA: TGTGCCAGCAGCGTAGGGTCTAGCGGGGTGGCAGATACGCAGTATTTT. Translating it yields CASSVGSSGVADTQYF.